This TCR beta chain originates from a study of blood T cell repertoires in COVID-19. Study as a whole: The samples span acute and convalescent COVID-19 from the United States, Italy and Spain. T cells, B-cell-depleted T cells, or PBMCs supplied cDNA or gDNA.

V lost 4 bases, J lost 1 base, and 4 bases stayed unmatched. This CDR3 has 15 amino acids. CDR1 and CDR2 from the germline V gene are SGHNT and YYREEE (reference sequence). This clone was detected a few times. Per the original methods: Nucleated cell number was recorded as an estimate derived from reference gene primer amplification. Libraries were prepared by immunoSEQ multiplex PCR; TCRdb keeps only in-frame clonotypes and omits some of them. V and J calls and clone size are copied from that table; D and trimming were computed from the DNA. In the table there are under 200,000 clones, roughly 80% of which are singletons.

The sample taken for sequencing was peripheral blood. The receptor was derived from a man between 65 and 79 years old with acute or convalescent COVID-19. J is TRBJ2-1 and V is TRBV5-4, with 8 bases matching TRBD2. CDR3 in amino acids: CASSETSASYNEQFF. DNA of the CDR3: TGTGCCAGCAGCGAGACTAGCGCGTCCTACAATGAGCAGTTCTTC. Looking up the rest from reference TRBV5-4 and TRBJ2-1 gives the full variable domain: ETGVTQSPTHLIKTRGQQVTLRCSSQSGHNTVSWYQQALGQGPQFIFQYYREEENGRGNFPPRFSGLQFPNYSSELNVNALELDDSALYLCASSETSASYNEQFFGPGTRLTVL.